Listed below are T cell receptor beta chains from one sample, sequenced in a study of blood T cell repertoires in COVID-19. Produced via immunoSEQ multiplex PCR; TCRdb's table is partial and in-frame only. The profile shows around 130,000 clones, approximately 80% of them singletons. The sequencing input was peripheral blood. All receptors derive from a human donor in a cohort sampled during active COVID-19. The CDR3 runs from the conserved cysteine through the conserved F or W. A D gene is named only where the DNA matches it firmly. Expanded clones get a size class; other rows say once, few or many, or leave the size out.

>TRBD1|TRBJ2-3|TRBV7-2|-
CASSFDRVLTDTQYF
TGTGCCAGCAGCTTTGACAGGGTTCTCACAGATACGCAGTATTTT
>TRBD2|TRBJ2-3|TRBV10-1|-
CASSESKLAGGPGTDTQYF
TGCGCCAGCAGTGAGTCAAAACTAGCGGGGGGGCCTGGCACAGATACGCAGTATTTT
>TRBD1|TRBJ2-7|TRBV6-5|-
CASSWDRMSYEQYF
TGTGCCAGCAGTTGGGACAGGATGTCCTACGAGCAGTACTTC
>TRBD2|TRBJ2-2|TRBV10-2|-
CASSESGTSGSTGELFF
TGCGCCAGCAGTGAGTCGGGGACTAGCGGAAGCACCGGGGAGCTGTTTTTT
>TRBD2|TRBJ2-3|TRBV7-2|-
CASSISSGGTDTQYF
TGTGCCAGCAGCATCTCTAGCGGGGGGACAGATACGCAGTATTTT
>TRBD1|TRBJ1-1|TRBV9|few
CASKGGADTEAFF
TGTGCCAGCAAAGGGGGCGCCGACACTGAAGCTTTCTTT
>TRBD1|TRBJ2-2|TRBV5-1|-
CASSLVAGGNTGELFF
TGCGCCAGCAGCTTGGTCGCAGGGGGCAACACCGGGGAGCTGTTTTTT
>-|TRBJ1-1|TRBV12-3/TRBV12-4|-
CASSPGDTEAFF
TGTGCCAGCAGTCCGGGGGACACTGAAGCTTTCTTT
>-|TRBJ1-5|TRBV4-1|-
CASSQQGPQPQHF
TGCGCCAGCAGCCAACAGGGTCCTCAGCCCCAGCATTTT
>-|TRBJ2-3|TRBV18|-
CASSGQLGTSTDTQYF
TGTGCCAGCTCAGGCCAACTAGGTACTAGCACAGATACGCAGTATTTT
>TRBD1|TRBJ2-6|TRBV4-2|-
CASSQGQGAAGANVLTF
TGTGCCAGCAGCCAGGGACAGGGGGCTGCCGGGGCCAACGTCCTGACTTTC
>-|TRBJ1-1|TRBV5-1|-
CASSLGGGGDPEAFF
TGCGCCAGCAGCTTGGGGGGAGGGGGGGACCCTGAAGCTTTCTTT
>TRBD2|TRBJ2-1|TRBV29-1|-
CSVLTSGGVNEQFF
TGCAGCGTCCTTACTAGCGGGGGGGTCAATGAGCAGTTCTTC
>-|TRBJ2-3|TRBV5-1|few
CASQMGAGGTDTQYF
TGCGCCAGCCAAATGGGGGCGGGGGGCACAGATACGCAGTATTTT
>-|TRBJ2-5|TRBV9|-
CASSVGAGVGETQYF
TGTGCCAGCAGCGTAGGGGCAGGGGTAGGAGAGACCCAGTACTTC
>-|TRBJ2-3|TRBV3-1/TRBV3-2|-
CASSPSVTRADTQYF
TGTGCCAGCAGTCCCTCGGTGACTAGGGCAGATACGCAGTATTTT
>-|TRBJ1-2|TRBV19|-
CASSVPGQDYGYTF
TGTGCCAGTAGTGTGCCGGGACAAGACTATGGCTACACCTTC
>TRBD1|TRBJ1-4|TRBV5-6|-
CASSPGAFTTGQTNEKLFF
TGTGCCAGCAGCCCGGGGGCCTTTACAACGGGACAGACAAATGAAAAACTGTTTTTT
>-|TRBJ2-7|TRBV18|-
CASSPQVSEQYF
TGTGCCAGCTCACCCCAGGTATCCGAGCAGTACTTC
>TRBD2|TRBJ2-1|TRBV5-1|-
CASSSSGGPNEQFF
TGCGCCAGCAGCTCCTCGGGGGGGCCCAATGAGCAGTTCTTC
>-|TRBJ1-3|TRBV6-5|-
CASSSTVSGNTIYF
TGTGCCAGCAGTTCGACAGTCTCTGGAAACACCATATATTTT
>-|TRBJ2-5|TRBV12-3/TRBV12-4|-
CASSFAEETQYF
TGTGCCAGCAGTTTCGCAGAAGAGACCCAGTACTTC